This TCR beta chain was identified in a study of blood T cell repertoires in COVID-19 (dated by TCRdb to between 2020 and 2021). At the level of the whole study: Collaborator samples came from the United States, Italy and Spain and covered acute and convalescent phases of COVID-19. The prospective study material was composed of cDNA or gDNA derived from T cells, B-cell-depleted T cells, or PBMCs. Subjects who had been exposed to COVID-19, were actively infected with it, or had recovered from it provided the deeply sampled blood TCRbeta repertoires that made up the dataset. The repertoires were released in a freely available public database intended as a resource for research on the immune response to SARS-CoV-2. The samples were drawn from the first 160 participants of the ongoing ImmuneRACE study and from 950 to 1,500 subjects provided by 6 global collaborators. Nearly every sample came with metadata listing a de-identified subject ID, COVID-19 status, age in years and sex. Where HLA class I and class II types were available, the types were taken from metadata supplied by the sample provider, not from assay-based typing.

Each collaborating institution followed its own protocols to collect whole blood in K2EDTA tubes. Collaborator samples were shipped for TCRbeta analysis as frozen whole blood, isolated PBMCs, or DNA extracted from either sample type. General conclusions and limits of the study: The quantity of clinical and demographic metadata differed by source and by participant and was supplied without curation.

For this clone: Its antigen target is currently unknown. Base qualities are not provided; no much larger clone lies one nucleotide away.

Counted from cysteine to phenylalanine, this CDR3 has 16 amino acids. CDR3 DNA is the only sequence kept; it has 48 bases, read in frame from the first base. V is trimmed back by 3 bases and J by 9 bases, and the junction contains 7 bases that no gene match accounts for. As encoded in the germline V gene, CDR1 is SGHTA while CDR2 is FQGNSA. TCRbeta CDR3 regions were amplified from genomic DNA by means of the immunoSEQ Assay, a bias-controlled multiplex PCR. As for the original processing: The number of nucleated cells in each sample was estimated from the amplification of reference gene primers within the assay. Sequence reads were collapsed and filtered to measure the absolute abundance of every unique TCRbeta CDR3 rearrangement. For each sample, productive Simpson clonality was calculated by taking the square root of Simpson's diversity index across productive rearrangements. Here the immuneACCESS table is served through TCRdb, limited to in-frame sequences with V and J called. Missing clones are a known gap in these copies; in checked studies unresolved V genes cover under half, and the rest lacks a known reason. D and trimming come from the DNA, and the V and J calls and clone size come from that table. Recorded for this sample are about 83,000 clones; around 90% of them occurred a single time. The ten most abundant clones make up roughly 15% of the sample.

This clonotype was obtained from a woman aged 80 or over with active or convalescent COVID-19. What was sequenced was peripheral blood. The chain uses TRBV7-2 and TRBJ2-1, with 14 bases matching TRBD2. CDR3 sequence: CASSLTSGGAGGEQFF. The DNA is TGTGCCAGCAGCTTGACTAGCGGGGGGGCGGGCGGTGAGCAGTTCTTC.